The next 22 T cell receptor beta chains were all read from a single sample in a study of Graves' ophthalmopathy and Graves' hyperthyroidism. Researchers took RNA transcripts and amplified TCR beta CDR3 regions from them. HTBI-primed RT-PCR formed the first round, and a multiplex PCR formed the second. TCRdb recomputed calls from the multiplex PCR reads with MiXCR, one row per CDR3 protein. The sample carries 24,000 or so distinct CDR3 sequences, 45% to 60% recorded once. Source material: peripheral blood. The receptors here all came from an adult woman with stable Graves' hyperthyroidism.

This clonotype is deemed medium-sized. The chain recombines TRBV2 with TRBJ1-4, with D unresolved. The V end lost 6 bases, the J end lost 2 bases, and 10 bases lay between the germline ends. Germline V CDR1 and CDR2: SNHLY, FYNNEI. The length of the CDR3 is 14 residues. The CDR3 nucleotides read TGTGCCAGCAGACCGGCCTCCACTAATGAAAAACTGTTTTTT. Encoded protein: CASRPASTNEKLFF. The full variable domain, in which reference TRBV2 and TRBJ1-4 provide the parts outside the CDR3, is EPEVTQTPSHQVTQMGQEVILRCVPISNHLYFYWYRQILGQKVEFLVSFYNNEISEKSEIFDDQFSVERPDGSNFTLKIRSTKLEDSAMYFCASRPASTNEKLFFGSGTQLSVL.

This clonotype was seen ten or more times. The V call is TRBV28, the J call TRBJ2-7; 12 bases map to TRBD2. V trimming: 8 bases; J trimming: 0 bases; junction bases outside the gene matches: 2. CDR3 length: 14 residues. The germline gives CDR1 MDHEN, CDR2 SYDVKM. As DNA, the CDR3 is TGTGCCAGCCTACTAGCGGGAGGCTCCTACGAGCAGTACTTC. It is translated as CASLLAGGSYEQYF.

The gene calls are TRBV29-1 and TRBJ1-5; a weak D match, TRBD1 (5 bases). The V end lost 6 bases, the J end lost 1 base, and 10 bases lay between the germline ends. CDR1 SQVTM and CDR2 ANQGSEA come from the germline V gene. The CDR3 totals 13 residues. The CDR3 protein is CSVGWGSNQPQHF. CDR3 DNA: TGCAGCGTCGGGTGGGGGAGCAATCAGCCCCAGCATTTT.

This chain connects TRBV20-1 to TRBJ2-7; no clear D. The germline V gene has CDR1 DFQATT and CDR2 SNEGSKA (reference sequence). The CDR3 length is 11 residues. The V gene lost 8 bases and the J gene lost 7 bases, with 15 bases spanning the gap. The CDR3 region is CSTHSGREQYF. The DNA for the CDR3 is TGCAGTACCCACTCCGGGCGGGAGCAGTACTTC.

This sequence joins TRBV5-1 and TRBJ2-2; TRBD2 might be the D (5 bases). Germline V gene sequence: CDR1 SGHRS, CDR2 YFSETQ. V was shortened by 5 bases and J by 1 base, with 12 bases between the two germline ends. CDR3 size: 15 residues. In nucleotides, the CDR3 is TGCGCCAGCAGTCGGGGTGGAGGGAACACCGGGGAGCTGTTTTTT. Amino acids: CASSRGGGNTGELFF.

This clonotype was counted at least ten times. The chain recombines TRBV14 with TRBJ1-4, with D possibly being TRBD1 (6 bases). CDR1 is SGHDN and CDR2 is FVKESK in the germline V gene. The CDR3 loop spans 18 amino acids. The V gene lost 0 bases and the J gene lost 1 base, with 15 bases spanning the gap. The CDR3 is CASSQDPRQVGTNEKLFF. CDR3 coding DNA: TGTGCCAGCAGCCAAGATCCCCGACAGGTTGGAACTAATGAAAAACTGTTTTTT.

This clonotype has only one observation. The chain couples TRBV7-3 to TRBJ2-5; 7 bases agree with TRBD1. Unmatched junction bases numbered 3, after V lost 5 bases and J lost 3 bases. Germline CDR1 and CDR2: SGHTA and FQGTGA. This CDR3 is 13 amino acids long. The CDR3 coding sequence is TGTGCCAGCAGCCTGGGACAGAAAGAGACCCAGTACTTC. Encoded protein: CASSLGQKETQYF.

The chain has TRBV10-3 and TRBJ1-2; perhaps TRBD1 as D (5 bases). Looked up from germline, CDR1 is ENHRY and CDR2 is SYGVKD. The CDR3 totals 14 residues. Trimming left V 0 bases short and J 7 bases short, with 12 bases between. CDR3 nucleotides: TGTGCCATCAGTGAGTCGACCAGGGAGGGTGGCTACACCTTC. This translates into CAISESTREGGYTF.

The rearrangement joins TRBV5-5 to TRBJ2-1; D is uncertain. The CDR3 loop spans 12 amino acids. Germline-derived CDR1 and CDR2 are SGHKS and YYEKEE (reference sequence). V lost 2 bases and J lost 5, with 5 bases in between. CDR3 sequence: CASSFLNNEQFF. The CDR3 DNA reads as TGTGCCAGCAGCTTTCTTAACAATGAGCAGTTCTTC.

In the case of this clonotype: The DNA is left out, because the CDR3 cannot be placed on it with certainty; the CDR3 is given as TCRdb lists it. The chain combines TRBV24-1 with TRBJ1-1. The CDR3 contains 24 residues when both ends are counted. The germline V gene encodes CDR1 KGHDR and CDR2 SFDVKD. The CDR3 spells CATTQDSAVYFCASASGVHTEAFF.

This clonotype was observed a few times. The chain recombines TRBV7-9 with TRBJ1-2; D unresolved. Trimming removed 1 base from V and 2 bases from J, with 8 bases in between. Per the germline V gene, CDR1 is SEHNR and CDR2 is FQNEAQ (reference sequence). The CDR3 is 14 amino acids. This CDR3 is CASSLGSGNYGYTF. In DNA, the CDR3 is TGTGCCAGCAGCTTAGGATCTGGGAACTATGGCTACACCTTC.

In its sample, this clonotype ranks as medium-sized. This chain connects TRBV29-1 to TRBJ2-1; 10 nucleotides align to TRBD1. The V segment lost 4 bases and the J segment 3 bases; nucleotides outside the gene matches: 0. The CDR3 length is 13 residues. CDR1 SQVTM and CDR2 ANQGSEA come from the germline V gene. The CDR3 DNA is TGCAGCGTTGGGACAGGGGGCTACAATGAGCAGTTCTTC. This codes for CSVGTGGYNEQFF.

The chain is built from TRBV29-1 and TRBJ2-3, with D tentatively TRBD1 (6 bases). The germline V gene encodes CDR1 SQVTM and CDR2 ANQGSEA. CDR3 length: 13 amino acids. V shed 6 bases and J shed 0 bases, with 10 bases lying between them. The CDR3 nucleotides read TGCAGCGTGGGGACAACTAGCACAGATACGCAGTATTTT. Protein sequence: CSVGTTSTDTQYF.

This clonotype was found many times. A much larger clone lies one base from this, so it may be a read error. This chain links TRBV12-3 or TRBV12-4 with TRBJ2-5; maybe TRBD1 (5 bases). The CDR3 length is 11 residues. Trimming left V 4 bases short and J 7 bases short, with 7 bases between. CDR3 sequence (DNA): TGTGCCAGCAGTTCTGGGGCGACCCAGTACTTC. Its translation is CASSSGATQYF.

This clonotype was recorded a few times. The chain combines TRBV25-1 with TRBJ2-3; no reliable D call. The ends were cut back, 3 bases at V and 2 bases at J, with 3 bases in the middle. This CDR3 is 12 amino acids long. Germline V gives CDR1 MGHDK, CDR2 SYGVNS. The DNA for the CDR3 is TGTGCCAGCAGTGAGCACACAGATACGCAGTATTTT. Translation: CASSEHTDTQYF. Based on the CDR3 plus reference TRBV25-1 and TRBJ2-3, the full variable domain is EADIYQTPRYLVIGTGKKITLECSQTMGHDKMYWYQQDPGMELHLIHYSYGVNSTEKGDLSSESTVSRIRTEHFPLTLESARPSHTSQYLCASSEHTDTQYFGPGTRLTVL.

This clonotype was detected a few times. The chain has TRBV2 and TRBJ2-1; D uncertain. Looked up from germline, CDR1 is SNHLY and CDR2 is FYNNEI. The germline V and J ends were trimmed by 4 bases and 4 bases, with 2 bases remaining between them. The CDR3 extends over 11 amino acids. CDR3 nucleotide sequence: TGTGCCAGCAGTGGGTACAATGAGCAGTTCTTC. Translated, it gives CASSGYNEQFF.

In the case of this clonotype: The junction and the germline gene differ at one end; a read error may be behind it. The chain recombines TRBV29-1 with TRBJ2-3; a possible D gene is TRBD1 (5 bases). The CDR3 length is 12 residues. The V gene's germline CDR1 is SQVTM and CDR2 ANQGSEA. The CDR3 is CSALTASDTQYF. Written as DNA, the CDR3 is TGCAGCGCCTTGACAGCATCGGATACGCAGTACTTT.

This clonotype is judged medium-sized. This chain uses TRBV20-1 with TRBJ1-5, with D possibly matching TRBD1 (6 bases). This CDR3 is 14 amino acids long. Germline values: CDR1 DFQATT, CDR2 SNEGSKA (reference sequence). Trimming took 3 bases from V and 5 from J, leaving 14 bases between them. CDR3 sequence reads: CSARNRAGDQPQHF. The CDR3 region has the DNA TGCAGTGCTAGGAACAGGGCTGGGGATCAGCCCCAGCATTTT.

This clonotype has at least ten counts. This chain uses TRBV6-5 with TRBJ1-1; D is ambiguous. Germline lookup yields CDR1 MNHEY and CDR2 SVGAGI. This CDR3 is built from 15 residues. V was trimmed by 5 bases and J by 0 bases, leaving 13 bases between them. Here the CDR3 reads CASSLVRRMNTEAFF. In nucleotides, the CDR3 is TGTGCCAGCAGTCTCGTGAGACGGATGAACACTGAAGCTTTCTTT.

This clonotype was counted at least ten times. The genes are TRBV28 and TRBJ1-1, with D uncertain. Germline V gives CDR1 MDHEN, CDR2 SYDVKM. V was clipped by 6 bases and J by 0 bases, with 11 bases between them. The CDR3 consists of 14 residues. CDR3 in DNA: TGTGCCAGCAGCCCTCACGGGGTGAACACTGAAGCTTTCTTT. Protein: CASSPHGVNTEAFF.

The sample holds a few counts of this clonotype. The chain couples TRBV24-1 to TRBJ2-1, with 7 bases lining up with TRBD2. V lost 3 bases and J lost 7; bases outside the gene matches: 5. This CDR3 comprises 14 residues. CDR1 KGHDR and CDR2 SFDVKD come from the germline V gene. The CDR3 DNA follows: TGTGCCACCAGTGATGGGGGGGGAGTTAATGAGCAGTTCTTC. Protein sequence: CATSDGGGVNEQFF.

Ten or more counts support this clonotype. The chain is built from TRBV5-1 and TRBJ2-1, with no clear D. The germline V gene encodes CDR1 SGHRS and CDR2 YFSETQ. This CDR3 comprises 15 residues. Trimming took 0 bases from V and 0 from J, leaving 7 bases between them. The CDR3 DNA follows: TGCGCCAGCAGCTTGGCGGATCCCTCCTACAATGAGCAGTTCTTC. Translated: CASSLADPSYNEQFF.